These 28 T cell receptor beta chains were all obtained from the same sample, sequenced in a study of blood T cells in healthy people across ages. For the second PCR, which ran for roughly 6 to 11 cycles, a sample-barcoded 5' primer and a J-beta primer mix were used. TCRdb redid the calling of the 5' RACE reads with MiXCR, one entry per CDR3 protein. The repertoire has 1.8 million or so distinct CDR3 sequences, about two fifths of them found once; the top ten carry under 30%. Sequencing was done on a sample of blood. These receptors originate from a human donor in good health.

Only a few counts were recorded for this clonotype. This chain joins TRBV12-3 or TRBV12-4 and TRBJ1-1; TRBD1 agrees at 11 bases. The CDR3 covers 18 residues. The ends lost 2 bases at V and 0 bases at J; junction bases unmatched: 8. DNA of the CDR3: TGTGCCAGCAGTTTACCCCGGGACAGGGGGTTTATGAACACTGAAGCTTTCTTT. This sequence encodes CASSLPRDRGFMNTEAFF.

The CDR3 region has the DNA TGTGCCAGCAGCTCCCCCCCCGACAGGGGAGTTAAGGGCACAGATACGCAGTATTTT. Amino acid sequence: CASSSPPDRGVKGTDTQYF. The rearrangement uses TRBV7-8 and TRBJ2-3; 8 bases map to TRBD1. The V gene's germline CDR1 is SGHVS and CDR2 FQNEAQ. V gave up 4 bases and J gave up 1 base; unmatched junction bases: 16. The CDR3 length is 19 residues.

The gene calls are TRBV7-2 and TRBJ1-1; possibly TRBD1 for D (6 bases). Germline CDR1 is SGHTA and CDR2 is FQGNSA. V lost 4 bases and J lost 7, with 13 bases in between. The CDR3 runs 13 residues. In DNA form, the CDR3 reads TGTGCCAGCAGCTCGTACACCAGGGGTGAAGCTTTCTTT. This codes for CASSSYTRGEAFF.

This chain connects TRBV4-3 to TRBJ2-1; D is possibly TRBD2 (7 bases). V was shortened by 4 bases and J by 7 bases, with 14 bases between the two germline ends. CDR3 length: 14 residues. Looked up from germline, CDR1 is LGHNA and CDR2 is YSLEER. This chain's CDR3 is CASSRSGGGNEQFF. CDR3 sequence (DNA): TGCGCCAGCAGCCGGTCGGGGGGCGGGAATGAGCAGTTCTTC.

The gene calls are TRBV4-1 and TRBJ1-2; D is possibly TRBD1 (5 bases). V shed 4 bases and J shed 4 bases, with 19 bases lying between them. This CDR3 spans 16 amino acids. Germline values: CDR1 MGHRA, CDR2 YSYEKL. CDR3 protein: CASSRDPSGRTYGYTF. The CDR3 DNA reads as TGCGCCAGCAGCCGGGATCCTTCGGGACGTACCTATGGCTACACCTTC.

The chain combines TRBV6-2 or TRBV6-3 with TRBJ2-4; possibly TRBD1 for D (5 bases). This CDR3 is built from 15 residues. CDR1 is MNHEY and CDR2 is SVGEGT in the germline V gene. Trimming removed 4 bases from V and 3 bases from J, with 13 bases in between. CDR3 DNA: TGTGCCAGCAGTTTTTCAGGGCTGGTCAAAAACATTCAGTACTTC. Its translation is CASSFSGLVKNIQYF.

In its sample, this clonotype was seen once. The rearrangement joins TRBV10-3 to TRBJ2-3; D may be TRBD1 (6 bases). Trimming took off 10 bases at V and 4 bases at J, with 18 bases between the two ends. The germline gives CDR1 ENHRY, CDR2 SYGVKD. The CDR3 length is 14 residues. CDR3 bases: TGTGCCACTCGAACAGGGTACGATTCAGATACGCAGTATTTT. It specifies CATRTGYDSDTQYF.

The chain is built from TRBV20-1 and TRBJ2-7, with D perhaps TRBD2 (5 bases). Germline lookup yields CDR1 DFQATT and CDR2 SNEGSKA (reference sequence). The CDR3 is 11 amino acids. The CDR3 region has the DNA TGCAGCCTAGGGCTCATCAGCGGGCAGTACTTC. Translated: CSLGLISGQYF.

This rearrangement joins TRBV18 to TRBJ2-4; no clear D. The CDR3 totals 9 residues. Per germline, CDR1 KGHSH and CDR2 LQKENI. V lost 8 bases to trimming and J lost 13 bases, with 9 bases between them. CDR3 nucleotides: TGTGCCAGCCAGCTCGGGCAGTACTTC. Encoded protein: CASQLGQYF.

This clonotype was detected only a few times. The rearrangement joins TRBV7-9 to TRBJ2-4; 9 bases align to TRBD2. CDR1 is SEHNR and CDR2 is FQNEAQ in the germline V gene (reference sequence). The J segment lost 13 bases and the V segment lost 5 bases, leaving 18 bases of the junction unmatched. This CDR3 region has 16 residues. CDR3 amino acids: CASSRPEKRGAWEQYF. For the CDR3, the DNA is TGTGCCAGCAGCCGACCTGAAAAGCGGGGGGCCTGGGAGCAGTACTTC.

The table lists this clonotype with a few counts. The genes are TRBV7-7 and TRBJ2-3; 9 bases match TRBD2. Germline V gives CDR1 SSHAT, CDR2 FNYEAQ (reference sequence). The trim removed 5 bases at V and 0 bases at J, leaving 9 bases unmatched. The CDR3 is 17 amino acids. The CDR3 DNA is TGTGCCAGCAGCCAGGGCAGCGGGGGGCCTAGCACAGATACGCAGTATTTT. The encoded protein is CASSQGSGGPSTDTQYF.

There are a few counts of this clonotype. V is TRBV6-5 and J is TRBJ1-1, with 9 bases that match TRBD1. The V gene's germline CDR1 is MNHEY and CDR2 SVGAGI. V lost 6 bases, J lost 3 bases, and 11 bases stayed unmatched. This CDR3 comprises 16 residues. The CDR3 is CASSQDRGIEDTEAFF. Written as DNA, the CDR3 is TGTGCCAGCAGCCAGGACAGGGGTATTGAGGACACTGAAGCTTTCTTT.

There are a few counts of this clonotype. The genes are TRBV6-1 and TRBJ2-7, with D unclear. Germline CDR1 MNHNS, CDR2 SASEGT. The CDR3 is 12 residues long. Trimming stripped 7 bases from V and 0 bases from J, with 7 bases between. CDR3 sequence reads: CASNGNSYEQYF. CDR3 nucleotides: TGTGCCAGCAACGGAAACTCCTACGAGCAGTACTTC.

The chain uses TRBV27 and TRBJ1-5; D not certain. CDR3 length equals 14 residues. The germline V and J ends were trimmed by 2 bases and 3 bases, with 8 bases remaining between them. Germline CDR1 MNHEY, CDR2 SMNVEV (reference sequence). Written as DNA, the CDR3 is TGTGCCAGCAGTTTAAGCAGTTTCAATCAGCCCCAGCATTTT. Translating it yields CASSLSSFNQPQHF.

This clonotype has a count of ten or more. This chain links TRBV9 with TRBJ1-2; maybe TRBD1 (5 bases). The germline V gene has CDR1 SGDLS and CDR2 YYNGEE. Deletions cut 0 bases from V and 8 bases from J, with 14 bases between. This CDR3 is 14 amino acids long. CDR3 sequence: CASSVAGQGGGYTF. The DNA of the CDR3 is TGTGCCAGCAGCGTAGCTGGCCAGGGTGGCGGCTACACCTTC.

This clonotype has only a few counts. The rearrangement joins TRBV6-1 to TRBJ1-3, with TRBD1 matching over 7 bases. Germline CDR1 MNHNS, CDR2 SASEGT. This CDR3 is 13 amino acids long. Unmatched junction bases numbered 7, after V lost 11 bases and J lost 3 bases. The DNA of the CDR3 is TGTGCCGTCCAGGGGGAAAATGGAAACACCATATATTTT. Translating it yields CAVQGENGNTIYF.

This sequence joins TRBV4-1 and TRBJ1-5, with D tentatively TRBD1 (6 bases). The CDR3 is made up of 15 amino acids. V dropped 3 bases and J dropped 3 bases, with 12 bases sitting between them. Germline V lookup: CDR1 MGHRA, CDR2 YSYEKL. In DNA, the CDR3 is TGCGCCAGCAGCCAGAGCACAGGGTTCAATCAGCCCCAGCATTTT. It is translated as CASSQSTGFNQPQHF.

This chain joins TRBV24-1 and TRBJ1-5; TRBD1 might be the D (6 bases). Germline lookup yields CDR1 KGHDR and CDR2 SFDVKD. The CDR3 is 16 amino acids. V was pared by 3 bases and J by 3 bases, with 14 bases between. CDR3 bases: TGTGCCACCAGTGATCGGGACAATGGGAACAATCAGCCCCAGCATTTT. It specifies CATSDRDNGNNQPQHF.

This clonotype occurred many times. The chain carries TRBV7-2 and TRBJ2-3, with 7 bases identical to TRBD1. There are 15 residues in the CDR3. The J segment lost 7 bases and the V segment lost 5 bases, leaving 12 bases of the junction unmatched. In germline, CDR1 is SGHTA, CDR2 FQGNSA. The CDR3 region is CASSLDRSQANTQYF. DNA of the CDR3: TGTGCCAGCAGCCTGGACAGGAGCCAAGCCAATACGCAGTATTTT.

This clonotype was detected a few times. The V and J genes are TRBV2 and TRBJ2-7, with D possibly TRBD1 on 6 matching bases. V dropped 3 bases and J dropped 2 bases, with 17 bases sitting between them. Germline CDR1 and CDR2: SNHLY and FYNNEI. This CDR3 has 16 residues. CDR3 in DNA: TGTGCCAGCAGTGAGTTCGGCAGGGGCTCCCCCTACGAGCAGTACTTC. It is translated as CASSEFGRGSPYEQYF.

This clonotype has just a few counts. The CDR3 region is CASSPGGGRGYGYTF. The CDR3 DNA reads as TGTGCCAGCAGTCCGGGAGGGGGTAGAGGCTATGGCTACACCTTC. The J gene is TRBJ1-2, the V gene TRBV12-3 or TRBV12-4; the D gene is possibly TRBD1 (6 bases). This CDR3 comprises 15 residues. The germline V and J ends were trimmed by 5 bases and 4 bases, with 17 bases remaining between them.

On this clonotype itself: One end of the junction varies from germline; a read error may be responsible. V usage is TRBV5-1 and J usage is TRBJ2-5; D gene unclear. The CDR3 has 11 residues. The germline V gene encodes CDR1 SGHRS and CDR2 YFSETQ. CDR3 sequence reads: CTSRLGETQYF. In DNA form, the CDR3 reads TGCACCAGCAGGTTGGGAGAGACCCAGTACTTC. The whole variable domain, filled in from reference TRBV5-1 and TRBJ2-5, reads KAGVTQTPRYLIKTRGQQVTLSCSPISGHRSVSWYQQTPGQGLQFLFEYFSETQRNKGNFPGRFSGRQFSNSRSEMNVSTLELGDSALYLCTSRLGETQYFGPGTRLLVL.

The genes are TRBV5-1 and TRBJ1-2; D call uncertain. The CDR3 covers 16 residues. The germline CDR1 and CDR2 sequences are SGHRS and YFSETQ. Trimming left V 1 base short and J 0 bases short, with 13 bases between. This CDR3 reads CASSLMGIKANYGYTF. DNA for the CDR3: TGCGCCAGCAGCTTGATGGGGATCAAAGCTAACTATGGCTACACCTTC. Looking up the rest from reference TRBV5-1 and TRBJ1-2 gives the full variable domain: KAGVTQTPRYLIKTRGQQVTLSCSPISGHRSVSWYQQTPGQGLQFLFEYFSETQRNKGNFPGRFSGRQFSNSRSEMNVSTLELGDSALYLCASSLMGIKANYGYTFGSGTRLTVV.

The genes are TRBV3-1 and TRBJ2-3; 9 bases align to TRBD1. With V trimmed by 5 bases and J by 1 base, 19 bases remained unmatched. CDR1 and CDR2 (germline): LGHDT, YNNKEL (reference sequence). This CDR3 is built from 20 residues. The CDR3 loop is CASSLDARTGVKKGTDTQYF. The CDR3 nucleotides are TGTGCCAGCAGCTTGGATGCGAGGACAGGGGTGAAAAAGGGCACAGATACGCAGTATTTT.

This sequence joins TRBV6-2 or TRBV6-3 and TRBJ2-7; the match to TRBD2 covers 7 bases. Germline CDR1 and CDR2: MNHEY and SVGEGT. J gave up 0 bases and V 10 bases, and 9 bases lay outside the gene matches. The CDR3 sequence is 14 residues long. The CDR3 protein is CATNRDYTSYEQYF. The CDR3 nucleotides are TGTGCCACCAACCGGGACTACACCTCCTACGAGCAGTACTTC.

The chain employs TRBV28 and TRBJ1-1; D not resolved. Looked up from germline, CDR1 is MDHEN and CDR2 is SYDVKM. V shed 4 bases and J shed 3 bases, with 6 bases lying between them. This CDR3 contains 12 residues. CDR3 in amino acids: CASSYIYTEAFF. CDR3 sequence (DNA): TGTGCCAGCAGTTACATATACACTGAAGCTTTCTTT. The full variable domain, rest sourced from reference TRBV28 and TRBJ1-1, is DVKVTQSSRYLVKRTGEKVFLECVQDMDHENMFWYRQDPGLGLRLIYFSYDVKMKEKGDIPEGYSVSREKKERFSLILESASTNQTSMYLCASSYIYTEAFFGQGTRLTVV.

This chain uses TRBV7-2 with TRBJ1-2, with 11 bases identical to TRBD1. Germline lookup yields CDR1 SGHTA and CDR2 FQGNSA. V was pared by 2 bases and J by 5 bases, with 7 bases of the junction left unmatched. The CDR3 consists of 16 residues. The CDR3 DNA sequence: TGTGCCAGCAGCTTACGCCCGGACAGGGGGCGATATGGCTACACCTTC. Its protein is CASSLRPDRGRYGYTF.

The gene calls are TRBV7-2 and TRBJ2-5; D could derive from TRBD1 or TRBD2 (6 bases each). Germline V lookup: CDR1 SGHTA, CDR2 FQGNSA. The V gene lost 5 bases and the J gene lost 1 base, with 23 bases spanning the gap. The CDR3 sequence is 18 residues long. The CDR3 protein is CASSPPPGRGGPQETQYF. CDR3 sequence (DNA): TGTGCCAGCAGCCCACCCCCTGGGAGAGGGGGGCCCCAAGAGACCCAGTACTTC.